These T cell receptor beta chains were read from a single sample in a study of T-cell memory formation after mild COVID-19. TCRdb re-called the 5' RACE reads through MiXCR, storing one row per CDR3 protein. The sample records under 35,000 distinct CDR3 sequences, 16% being singletons. What was sequenced was PBMCs or a T cell subset sorted from them (not recorded which). Receptors were obtained from an adult who had mild COVID-19 (a few samples of this study predate the infection). Cell type and time point are not known. Both conserved end residues are part of each CDR3. Fields, in order: J gene, clone size, V gene, D gene, CDR3 protein, CDR3 DNA. A D gene is named only where the DNA matches it firmly. Clone size appears in some rows only: once, few, many, or a class for an expanded clone.

j_gene: TRBJ1-1
abundance: many
v_gene: TRBV7-9
d_gene: .
CDR3aa: CASSQKGAGEAFF
CDR3nt: TGTGCCAGCTCACAGAAAGGGGCGGGTGAAGCTTTCTTT

j_gene: TRBJ2-2
abundance: many
v_gene: TRBV11-2
d_gene: .
CDR3aa: CASSLDGVRELFF
CDR3nt: TGTGCCAGCAGCTTAGATGGGGTCCGGGAGCTGTTTTTT

j_gene: TRBJ2-1
abundance: many
v_gene: TRBV5-1
d_gene: TRBD2
CDR3aa: CASSLAIQAGTSGYNEQFF
CDR3nt: TGCGCCAGCAGCTTGGCTATTCAGGCCGGGACTAGCGGCTACAATGAGCAGTTCTTC

j_gene: TRBJ2-6
abundance: few
v_gene: TRBV19
d_gene: .
CDR3aa: CASSDNISGANVLTF
CDR3nt: TGTGCCAGTAGTGACAACATATCTGGGGCCAACGTCCTGACTTTC

j_gene: TRBJ2-2
abundance: many
v_gene: TRBV20-1
d_gene: .
CDR3aa: CSAIRPAGELFF
CDR3nt: TGCAGTGCTATAAGACCCGCCGGGGAGCTGTTTTTT

j_gene: TRBJ1-5
abundance: many
v_gene: TRBV20-1
d_gene: .
CDR3aa: CSARGGGRENQPQHF
CDR3nt: TGCAGTGCTAGAGGTGGGGGACGTGAGAATCAGCCCCAGCATTTT

j_gene: TRBJ2-3
abundance: .
v_gene: TRBV19
d_gene: TRBD1
CDR3aa: CASINPGQGTDTQYF
CDR3nt: TGTGCCAGTATCAACCCGGGACAGGGAACAGATACGCAGTATTTT

j_gene: TRBJ2-3
abundance: many
v_gene: TRBV6-5
d_gene: .
CDR3aa: CASSYDETNTQYF
CDR3nt: TGTGCCAGCAGTTACGACGAAACCAATACGCAGTATTTT

j_gene: TRBJ1-1
abundance: many
v_gene: TRBV18
d_gene: TRBD1
CDR3aa: CASSPGTGGGWSEAFF
CDR3nt: TGTGCCAGCTCACCCGGGACAGGGGGTGGATGGTCTGAAGCTTTCTTT

j_gene: TRBJ1-1
abundance: many
v_gene: TRBV5-1
d_gene: TRBD1
CDR3aa: CASSFTGANTEAFF
CDR3nt: TGCGCCAGCAGCTTTACAGGGGCGAACACTGAAGCTTTCTTT

j_gene: TRBJ2-1
abundance: many
v_gene: TRBV30
d_gene: TRBD2
CDR3aa: CAWSVLAGYNEQFF
CDR3nt: TGTGCCTGGAGTGTCCTAGCGGGATACAATGAGCAGTTCTTC

j_gene: TRBJ2-7
abundance: many
v_gene: TRBV4-2
d_gene: .
CDR3aa: CASSQGQPPYEQYF
CDR3nt: TGTGCCAGCAGCCAAGGACAGCCCCCCTACGAGCAGTACTTC

j_gene: TRBJ1-4
abundance: .
v_gene: TRBV14
d_gene: .
CDR3aa: CASSHWTSEKLFF
CDR3nt: TGTGCCAGCAGCCACTGGACGAGTGAAAAACTGTTTTTT

j_gene: TRBJ2-7
abundance: .
v_gene: TRBV5-6
d_gene: .
CDR3aa: CASSLLRLPYEQYF
CDR3nt: TGTGCCAGCAGCTTGTTAAGACTACCATACGAGCAGTACTTC

j_gene: TRBJ2-3
abundance: many
v_gene: TRBV4-3
d_gene: TRBD2
CDR3aa: CASSQDYLGALAGGADTQYF
CDR3nt: TGCGCCAGCAGCCAAGATTACTTAGGAGCTTTAGCGGGAGGGGCGGATACGCAGTATTTT

j_gene: TRBJ1-1
abundance: .
v_gene: TRBV7-6
d_gene: .
CDR3aa: CASSLWQGEAFF
CDR3nt: TGTGCCAGCAGCTTATGGCAGGGGGAAGCTTTCTTT

j_gene: TRBJ1-1
abundance: few
v_gene: TRBV7-9
d_gene: .
CDR3aa: CASSFGLRNTEAFF
CDR3nt: TGTGCCAGCAGTTTTGGACTTCGGAACACTGAAGCTTTCTTT

j_gene: TRBJ2-3
abundance: .
v_gene: TRBV12-3/TRBV12-4
d_gene: .
CDR3aa: CASSERQPGSTDTQYF
CDR3nt: TGTGCCAGCAGTGAAAGACAGCCGGGTTCCACAGATACGCAGTATTTT

j_gene: TRBJ1-1
abundance: few
v_gene: TRBV12-3/TRBV12-4
d_gene: .
CDR3aa: CASRLPPGTEAFF
CDR3nt: TGTGCCAGCAGACTACCCCCGGGGACTGAAGCTTTCTTT

j_gene: TRBJ2-3
abundance: many
v_gene: TRBV3-1
d_gene: .
CDR3aa: CASKTDSGTDTQYF
CDR3nt: TGTGCCAGCAAAACCGACAGCGGGACAGATACGCAGTATTTT

j_gene: TRBJ2-4
abundance: few
v_gene: TRBV19
d_gene: TRBD1
CDR3aa: CASRPGTGAKNIQYF
CDR3nt: TGTGCCAGCCGTCCCGGGACAGGGGCCAAAAACATTCAGTACTTC

j_gene: TRBJ1-2
abundance: .
v_gene: TRBV14
d_gene: .
CDR3aa: CASSQEWGKSYGYTF
CDR3nt: TGTGCCAGCAGCCAAGAGTGGGGGAAAAGCTATGGCTACACCTTC

j_gene: TRBJ2-3
abundance: many
v_gene: TRBV2
d_gene: .
CDR3aa: CASSDYSSTDTQYF
CDR3nt: TGTGCCAGCAGTGACTACTCGAGCACAGATACGCAGTATTTT

j_gene: TRBJ2-7
abundance: many
v_gene: TRBV7-9
d_gene: .
CDR3aa: CASSLVRRRQNFTDRYF
CDR3nt: TGTGCCAGCAGCTTAGTGCGTAGAAGACAGAATTTCACAGATCGGTACTTC

j_gene: TRBJ2-3
abundance: many
v_gene: TRBV12-3/TRBV12-4
d_gene: TRBD2
CDR3aa: CASRTSGSTDTQYF
CDR3nt: TGTGCCAGCAGGACTAGCGGGAGCACAGATACGCAGTATTTT

j_gene: TRBJ2-5
abundance: .
v_gene: TRBV25-1
d_gene: TRBD1
CDR3aa: CASSEIGTGMETQYF
CDR3nt: TGTGCCAGCAGTGAGATCGGGACAGGGATGGAGACCCAGTACTTC